The rows below give T cell receptor beta chains drawn from one sample of a study of early T cells in non-severe SARS-CoV-2 infection. TCRdb called the 5' RACE reads again in MiXCR, with one record for every CDR3 protein. The sample records 15,000 to 20,000 distinct CDR3 sequences, 4% to 5.5% being singletons. Sample: whole blood. The receptors were gathered from an adult who was a healthcare worker with PCR-confirmed SARS-CoV-2 infection or an uninfected control (not recorded which). Each CDR3 is given with its conserved first and last residue. Each record gives: V gene, CDR3 length, clone size, J gene, D gene, CDR3 protein, CDR3 DNA. A D gene is named only where the DNA matches it firmly. Not all rows give a size; the values are once, few, many and, for expanded clones, a class.

TRBV5-4,12,few,TRBJ2-3,-,CASSRLADTQYF,TGTGCCAGCAGCCGGCTCGCAGATACGCAGTATTTT
TRBV11-2,17,-,TRBJ2-2,-,CAGSPGSLNGRTGELFF,TGTGCCGGTTCCCCGGGGAGTTTAAACGGAAGGACCGGGGAGCTGTTTTTT
TRBV20-1,15,many,TRBJ2-1,-,CSAREWGGRRDEQFF,TGCAGTGCTAGGGAATGGGGCGGACGACGGGATGAGCAGTTCTTC
TRBV5-1,14,medium-sized,TRBJ1-1,-,CASSLEGRNTEAFF,TGCGCCAGCAGCTTGGAAGGCAGGAACACTGAAGCTTTCTTT
TRBV12-3/TRBV12-4,13,many,TRBJ1-2,-,CASSLNRFYGYTF,TGTGCCAGCAGTTTGAACAGATTCTATGGCTACACCTTC
TRBV20-1,14,many,TRBJ2-2,-,CSVQGAGETGELFF,TGCAGTGTTCAGGGGGCGGGGGAAACCGGGGAGCTGTTTTTT
TRBV21-1,20,medium-sized,TRBJ2-1,-,CASSKVREGINEILPNEQFF,TGTGCCAGCAGCAAAGTCCGAGAAGGGATAAATGAGATTTTACCCAATGAGCAGTTCTTC
TRBV20-1,11,few,TRBJ2-1,-,CSASTYNEQFF,TGCAGTGCCTCGACCTACAATGAGCAGTTCTTC
TRBV5-1,14,-,TRBJ2-4,-,CASSLAATKNIQYF,TGCGCCAGCAGCTTGGCGGCTACCAAAAACATTCAGTACTTC
TRBV4-3,15,many,TRBJ1-4,-,CASSQDRVLMEKLFF,TGCGCCAGCAGCCAAGACAGGGTTTTGATGGAAAAACTGTTTTTT
TRBV18,18,many,TRBJ2-1,-,CASSKTAFSTDSYNEQFF,TGTGCCAGCTCAAAAACAGCTTTCAGTACAGACTCCTACAATGAGCAGTTCTTC
TRBV20-1,13,many,TRBJ2-1,TRBD2,CSASPLAANEQFF,TGCAGTGCTAGCCCCCTAGCGGCGAATGAGCAGTTCTTC
TRBV6-1,14,many,TRBJ2-1,TRBD2,CASKASGRINEQFF,TGTGCCAGCAAAGCTAGCGGGAGGATCAATGAGCAGTTCTTC
TRBV10-2,14,-,TRBJ2-2,-,CASRDAGHTGELFF,TGCGCCAGCAGGGACGCTGGGCACACCGGGGAGCTGTTTTTT
TRBV7-2,13,few,TRBJ2-1,-,CASSYDWINEQFF,TGTGCCAGCAGCTATGACTGGATCAATGAGCAGTTCTTC
TRBV6-2/TRBV6-3,12,few,TRBJ2-7,-,CASARSGYEQYF,TGTGCATCAGCCAGGAGCGGTTACGAGCAGTACTTC
TRBV19,15,many,TRBJ2-7,TRBD1,CASSPDRGFHYEQYF,TGTGCCAGTAGTCCAGACAGGGGCTTTCACTACGAGCAGTACTTC
TRBV11-2,15,medium-sized,TRBJ2-7,TRBD2,CASSLVGGRAHEQYF,TGTGCCAGCAGCTTAGTTGGCGGGAGGGCCCACGAGCAGTACTTC
TRBV11-3,14,-,TRBJ1-2,TRBD1,CASSSPGTGNGYTF,TGTGCCAGCAGCTCCCCCGGGACAGGGAATGGCTACACCTTC
TRBV19,16,many,TRBJ2-6,TRBD1,CASSVDRGPGANVLTF,TGTGCCAGTAGTGTCGACAGGGGTCCTGGGGCCAACGTCCTGACTTTC
TRBV6-6,16,many,TRBJ2-1,TRBD2,CASSYEREGFRDEQFF,TGTGCCAGCAGTTACGAGCGGGAGGGTTTTAGGGATGAGCAGTTCTTC